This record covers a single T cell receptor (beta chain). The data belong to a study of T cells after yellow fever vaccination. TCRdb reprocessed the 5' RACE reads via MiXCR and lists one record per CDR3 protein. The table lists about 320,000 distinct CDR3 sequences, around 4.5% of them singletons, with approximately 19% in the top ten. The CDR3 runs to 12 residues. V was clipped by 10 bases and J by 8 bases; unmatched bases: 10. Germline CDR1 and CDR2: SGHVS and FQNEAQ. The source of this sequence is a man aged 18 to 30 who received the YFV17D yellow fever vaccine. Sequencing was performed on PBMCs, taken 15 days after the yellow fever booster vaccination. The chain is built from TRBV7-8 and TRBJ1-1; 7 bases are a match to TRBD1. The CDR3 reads CANQGGRAEAFF. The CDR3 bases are TGTGCCAACCAGGGGGGTCGGGCCGAAGCTTTCTTT.